Detailed here is one T cell receptor beta chain. Only in-frame clones appear in the TCRdb table, and some are missing; sequencing was by immunoSEQ multiplex PCR. The table lists 84,000 or so clones, 94% of them singletons. Germline lookup yields CDR1 PRHDT and CDR2 FYEKMQ (reference sequence). The CDR3 sequence is 16 residues long. Trimming stripped 4 bases from V and 1 base from J, with 16 bases between. The data derive from a study of OX40 agonist ivuxolimab in advanced cancers. Study information: Patient treatment consisted of intravenous ivuxolimab administration every 2 weeks at 0.01 to 10 mg/kg. Patients achieving partial responses numbered three: one hepatocellular carcinoma case and two cutaneous melanoma cases.

Researchers took blood at baseline, on cycle 4 day 1, and on cycle 7 day 1. This chain joins TRBV13 and TRBJ1-2; weak D call: TRBD1 (6 bases). The source was CD4+ or CD8+ T cells sorted from blood, collected in a trial of the OX40 agonist ivuxolimab. This sequence originates from an adult with an advanced solid tumor such as melanoma, head and neck, liver or kidney cancer. The chain's CDR3 is CASSSPDSEINYGYTF. Written as DNA, the CDR3 is TGTGCCAGCAGCTCCCCGGACAGCGAGATTAACTATGGCTACACCTTC.